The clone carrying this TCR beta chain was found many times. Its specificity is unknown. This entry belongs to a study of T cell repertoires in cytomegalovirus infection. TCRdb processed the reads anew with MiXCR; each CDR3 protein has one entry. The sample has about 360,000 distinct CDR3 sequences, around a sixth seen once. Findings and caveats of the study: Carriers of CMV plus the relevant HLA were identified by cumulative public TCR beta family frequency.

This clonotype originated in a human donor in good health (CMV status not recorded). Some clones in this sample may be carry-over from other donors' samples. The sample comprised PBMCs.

The CDR3 region has the DNA TGTGCCAGCAGCTTATTGAGGGGCCGCGATGAGCAGTTCTTC. This gives the protein CASSLLRGRDEQFF. V is TRBV7-2 and J is TRBJ2-1; D may match TRBD1 or TRBD2 (5 bases each). In germline, CDR1 is SGHTA, CDR2 FQGNSA. The germline V and J ends were trimmed by 2 bases and 8 bases, with 13 bases remaining between them. The CDR3 is 14 amino acids.